This T cell receptor (beta chain) was observed in a study of OX40 agonist ivuxolimab in advanced cancers. Profiled with immunoSEQ multiplex PCR; TCRdb holds only in-frame clones, not every one. The sample lists nearly 60,000 clones; roughly 88% were seen once. The J segment lost 3 bases and the V segment lost 7 bases, leaving 7 bases of the junction unmatched. CDR1 is SNHLY, CDR2 FYNNEI, per germline. The CDR3 is made up of 14 amino acids. This TCR was recovered from an adult with an advanced solid tumor such as melanoma, head and neck, liver or kidney cancer. This rearrangement joins TRBV2 to TRBJ2-7, with 9 positions matching TRBD1. The specimen was CD4+ or CD8+ T cells sorted from blood, collected in a trial of the OX40 agonist ivuxolimab. Written as DNA, the CDR3 is TGTGCCAGCAAGGACAGGGGCTACAGCTACGAGCAGTACTTC. Amino acids: CASKDRGYSYEQYF. Full variable domain (rest looked up from reference TRBV2 and TRBJ2-7): EPEVTQTPSHQVTQMGQEVILRCVPISNHLYFYWYRQILGQKVEFLVSFYNNEISEKSEIFDDQFSVERPDGSNFTLKIRSTKLEDSAMYFCASKDRGYSYEQYFGPGTRLTVT.